Listed below are T cell receptor beta chains from one sample, sequenced in a study of blood T cell repertoires in COVID-19. Clones were sequenced by immunoSEQ multiplex PCR, and TCRdb holds only the in-frame ones, with some missing. The sample lists around 420,000 clones; 88% were seen once. The sequenced sample was PBMCs or T cells enriched from blood (not recorded which). The receptors come from a woman in her thirties or forties with acute COVID-19. Each CDR3 is given with its conserved first and last residue. A D gene is named only where the DNA matches it firmly. For some rows the clone size is stated as once, few or many, or as a class when expanded; others skip it.

TRBV3-1/TRBV3-2,NA,NA,TRBJ2-7,CASSQGELTEQYF,TGTGCCAGCAGCCAAGGGGAGCTTACCGAGCAGTACTTC
TRBV11-3,TRBD1,NA,TRBJ2-7,CASSPGTGGSYEQYF,TGTGCCAGCAGCCCCGGGACAGGGGGCTCCTACGAGCAGTACTTC
TRBV11-3,TRBD2,NA,TRBJ2-2,CASSSRGGGTGELFF,TGTGCCAGCAGTTCCCGGGGGGGAGGCACCGGGGAGCTGTTTTTT
TRBV5-4,TRBD1,NA,TRBJ2-3,CASSLDRGGTDTQYF,TGTGCCAGCAGCTTGGACAGGGGTGGCACAGATACGCAGTATTTT
TRBV14,NA,NA,TRBJ1-4,CASSQDRTPTNEKLFF,TGTGCCAGCAGCCAAGATAGAACTCCAACTAATGAAAAACTGTTTTTT
TRBV19,TRBD1,once,TRBJ1-2,CASSPRTGGGYGYTF,TGTGCCAGTAGTCCAAGGACAGGGGGCGGCTATGGCTACACCTTC
TRBV28,TRBD1,few,TRBJ1-3,CASSSSRFGTGGGNTIYF,TGTGCCAGCAGTTCATCCCGATTTGGGACAGGGGGGGGAAACACCATATATTTT
TRBV29-1,TRBD1,NA,TRBJ1-3,CSVARDSLGNTIYF,TGCAGCGTCGCACGGGACAGTCTGGGAAACACCATATATTTT
TRBV5-1,NA,NA,TRBJ2-1,CASRGDIEHNEQFF,TGCGCCAGCAGAGGGGACATAGAGCACAATGAGCAGTTCTTC
TRBV10-3,TRBD1,few,TRBJ1-1,CAIGDRDRVTEAFF,TGTGCCATCGGGGACCGGGACAGGGTTACTGAAGCTTTCTTT
TRBV12-3/TRBV12-4,NA,NA,TRBJ2-5,CASSLGARETQYF,TGTGCCAGCAGTTTAGGCGCTAGAGAGACCCAGTACTTC
TRBV2,NA,NA,TRBJ1-1,CASSEDRAEAFF,TGTGCCAGCAGTGAAGACAGGGCTGAAGCTTTCTTT
TRBV19,TRBD1,once,TRBJ2-7,CASSATGTGVYEQYF,TGTGCCAGTAGTGCGACCGGGACAGGGGTCTACGAGCAGTACTTC
TRBV14,NA,NA,TRBJ1-2,CASSQMGGLGYTF,TGTGCCAGCAGCCAAATGGGGGGGCTAGGCTACACCTTC
TRBV19,TRBD2,NA,TRBJ2-5,CASKDSGGRETQYF,TGTGCCAGCAAAGATTCGGGGGGACGGGAGACCCAGTACTTC
TRBV6-5,NA,once,TRBJ1-2,CASSANRDRYGYTF,TGTGCCAGCAGCGCGAACAGGGATCGCTATGGCTACACCTTC
TRBV24-1,TRBD1,NA,TRBJ1-5,CATSEGQGFGQPQHF,TGTGCCACCAGTGAGGGACAGGGGTTTGGCCAGCCCCAGCATTTT
TRBV19,NA,NA,TRBJ1-5,CASSIAGGNQPQHF,TGTGCCAGTAGTATCGCCGGGGGCAATCAGCCCCAGCATTTT
TRBV4-1,TRBD1,NA,TRBJ1-1,CASSQQTGGGTEAFF,TGCGCCAGCAGCCAACAGACAGGGGGGGGCACTGAAGCTTTCTTT
TRBV29-1,TRBD1,NA,TRBJ2-3,CSVARQGQATQYF,TGCAGCGTGGCCAGACAGGGGCAAGCTACGCAGTATTTT
TRBV30,TRBD2,once,TRBJ2-7,CAWSDPRLAGEPDDPGQYF,TGTGCCTGGAGTGACCCCCGGCTAGCGGGGGAACCCGACGACCCCGGGCAGTACTTC
TRBV19,TRBD1,NA,TRBJ2-7,CASRKTGSYEQYF,TGTGCCAGTAGGAAGACAGGGAGCTACGAGCAGTACTTC
TRBV6-6,NA,NA,TRBJ1-1,CASSRGTTNTEAFF,TGTGCCAGCAGTAGAGGGACAACGAACACTGAAGCTTTCTTT
TRBV19,NA,NA,TRBJ1-4,CASSMPRGGEKLFF,TGTGCCAGTAGTATGCCCCGAGGAGGTGAAAAACTGTTTTTT
TRBV4-2,TRBD1,once,TRBJ2-7,CASSGTGTYEQYF,TGTGCCAGCAGCGGGACAGGGACCTACGAGCAGTACTTC
TRBV5-1,TRBD1,few,TRBJ1-1,CASTPPQGAITEAFF,TGCGCCAGCACCCCCCCACAGGGGGCGATCACTGAAGCTTTCTTT
TRBV6-5,NA,NA,TRBJ2-5,CASPKRGIRETQYF,TGTGCCAGCCCGAAACGGGGGATAAGAGAGACCCAGTACTTC
TRBV30,TRBD1,NA,TRBJ1-1,CAWTQEDRAMNTEAFF,TGTGCCTGGACTCAAGAGGACAGGGCGATGAACACTGAAGCTTTCTTT
TRBV19,TRBD1,NA,TRBJ1-2,CASSIVGQPLYGYTF,TGTGCCAGTAGTATCGTGGGACAGCCCCTCTATGGCTACACCTTC
TRBV5-1,TRBD1,NA,TRBJ1-4,CASSSTGIGEKLFF,TGCGCCAGCAGCTCGACAGGGATTGGAGAAAAACTGTTTTTT
TRBV3-1/TRBV3-2,TRBD2,NA,TRBJ2-2,CASSQTMGLVNTGELFF,TGTGCCAGCAGCCAAACTATGGGACTAGTGAACACCGGGGAGCTGTTTTTT
TRBV14,TRBD1,NA,TRBJ1-2,CASSRWDRPNYGYTF,TGTGCCAGCAGCCGATGGGACAGACCTAACTATGGCTACACCTTC
TRBV11-2,TRBD2,NA,TRBJ2-3,CASSLAGGTDTQYF,TGTGCCAGCAGCTTAGCGGGGGGGACAGATACGCAGTATTTT
TRBV6-5,NA,few,TRBJ1-2,CASSQGRNYGYTF,TGTGCCAGCAGTCAGGGTCGAAACTATGGCTACACCTTC
TRBV3-1/TRBV3-2,NA,NA,TRBJ1-3,CASSPTGQNTIYF,TGTGCCAGCAGCCCCACAGGGCAAAACACCATATATTTT
TRBV15,NA,once,TRBJ2-5,CATSRDRVQTQYF,TGTGCCACCAGCAGAGACAGGGTCCAGACCCAGTACTTC
TRBV6-5,NA,once,TRBJ1-2,CASSYSSGGANYGYTF,TGTGCCAGCAGTTACTCGAGTGGAGGGGCAAACTATGGCTACACCTTC
TRBV5-4,TRBD2,NA,TRBJ2-1,CASSRRLAGGYNEQFF,TGTGCCAGCAGCCGAAGACTAGCGGGGGGGTACAATGAGCAGTTCTTC
TRBV19,TRBD1,NA,TRBJ1-5,CASSPSGTGGGVAQHF,TGTGCCAGTAGTCCTAGCGGGACAGGGGGCGGGGTGGCCCAGCATTTT
TRBV11-2,NA,NA,TRBJ2-1,CASSLSGRGEQFF,TGTGCCAGCAGCTTATCGGGGCGGGGTGAGCAGTTCTTC
TRBV27,TRBD1,NA,TRBJ1-2,CASSLRDRGGTPDGYTF,TGTGCCAGCAGTCTCCGGGACAGGGGAGGGACACCAGATGGCTACACCTTC
TRBV5-1,NA,NA,TRBJ2-7,CASSLDRGAEQYF,TGCGCCAGCAGCTTGGATCGCGGCGCCGAGCAGTACTTC
TRBV9,NA,NA,TRBJ1-1,CASSVHGEYTEAFF,TGTGCCAGCAGCGTACACGGGGAATACACTGAAGCTTTCTTT
TRBV19,TRBD1,NA,TRBJ1-2,CASKNRGQGYTF,TGTGCCAGCAAAAACAGGGGGCAGGGCTACACCTTC
TRBV7-9,TRBD1,once,TRBJ2-1,CASSLRQGENNEQFF,TGTGCCAGCAGCTTGCGACAGGGAGAGAACAATGAGCAGTTCTTC
TRBV11-2,TRBD2,NA,TRBJ2-5,CASSLRLAGVGTQYF,TGTGCCAGCAGCCTTCGTCTAGCGGGGGTCGGGACCCAGTACTTC
TRBV7-9,NA,NA,TRBJ2-3,CASSLVDIRSDTQYF,TGTGCCAGCAGCTTAGTGGATATCCGTAGCGATACGCAGTATTTT
TRBV5-1,NA,once,TRBJ1-1,CASNDVTGFNTEAFF,TGCGCCAGCAACGACGTTACAGGTTTTAACACTGAAGCTTTCTTT
TRBV6-5,NA,NA,TRBJ2-7,CASRPDRISAYEQYF,TGTGCCAGCAGGCCCGACAGGATTAGTGCGTACGAGCAGTACTTC
TRBV24-1,NA,NA,TRBJ1-2,CATSDPTGANYGYTF,TGTGCCACCAGTGACCCGACAGGAGCTAACTATGGCTACACCTTC
TRBV12-3/TRBV12-4,NA,NA,TRBJ2-2,CATLGYNTGELFF,TGTGCCACTCTCGGGTACAACACCGGGGAGCTGTTTTTT
TRBV24-1,TRBD1,once,TRBJ2-4,CATSDPGQGKNIQYF,TGTGCCACCAGTGACCCGGGACAGGGGAAAAACATTCAGTACTTC
TRBV12-5,NA,NA,TRBJ1-5,CASGSGLHNQPQHF,TGTGCTAGTGGTTCGGGACTACACAATCAGCCCCAGCATTTT
TRBV3-1/TRBV3-2,NA,once,TRBJ2-3,CASSRGDLTDTQYF,TGTGCCAGCAGCCGCGGGGACCTCACAGATACGCAGTATTTT